Following are 5 T cell receptor beta chains from one sample sequenced in a study of PD-1 blockade in mismatch repair-deficient tumors. Here immunoSEQ multiplex PCR was the method, and the copy in TCRdb shows in-frame clones only, minus some. The sample shows 35,000 or so clones, approximately 81% of them seen only once. This material consisted of peripheral blood, taken approximately 80 weeks after starting pembrolizumab. Receptors were obtained from an adult with mismatch repair-deficient cancer.

The chain couples TRBV9 to TRBJ1-1; D is unclear. CDR1 and CDR2 (germline): SGDLS, YYNGEE. V was cut by 4 bases and J by 1 base, with 14 bases left in between. This CDR3 spans 15 amino acids. The CDR3 sequence is CASSLNTLPNTEAFF. CDR3 DNA sequence: TGTGCCAGCAGCTTAAACACGCTACCGAACACTGAAGCTTTCTTT.

The chain links TRBV30 to TRBJ1-2, with D hard to call. Trimming removed 4 bases from V and 7 bases from J, with 10 bases in between. The V gene's germline CDR1 is GTSNPN and CDR2 SVGIG (reference sequence). This CDR3 contains 11 residues. Here the CDR3 reads CAWIKYGGYTF. CDR3 coding DNA: TGTGCCTGGATAAAGTATGGTGGCTACACCTTC. Full variable domain (outside the CDR3, taken from reference TRBV30 and TRBJ1-2): SQTIHQWPATLVQPVGSPLSLECTVEGTSNPNLYWYRQAAGRGLQLLFYSVGIGQISSEVPQNLSASRPQDRQFILSSKKLLLSDSGFYLCAWIKYGGYTFGSGTRLTVV.

V usage is TRBV5-1 and J usage is TRBJ1-1; D unclear. Germline CDR1 is SGHRS and CDR2 is YFSETQ. This CDR3 contains 14 residues. V gave up 0 bases and J gave up 0 bases, with 6 bases separating them. The CDR3, as DNA: TGCGCCAGCAGCTTGGGAGTCATGAACACTGAAGCTTTCTTT. Translating it yields CASSLGVMNTEAFF.

The chain uses TRBV7-9 and TRBJ2-3, with 9 bases fitting TRBD1. This CDR3 region has 15 residues. The J segment lost 3 bases and the V segment lost 4 bases, leaving 5 bases of the junction unmatched. Germline lookup yields CDR1 SEHNR and CDR2 FQNEAQ (reference sequence). This chain's CDR3 is CASSSQGAPTDTQYF. CDR3 nucleotides: TGTGCCAGCAGCTCACAGGGGGCGCCGACAGATACGCAGTATTTT.

The V call is TRBV5-6, the J call TRBJ2-2, with 9 bases lining up with TRBD1. There are 16 residues in the CDR3. Germline CDR1 reads SGHDT; CDR2 reads YYEEEE. The ends lost 2 bases at V and 7 bases at J; junction bases unmatched: 9. Here the CDR3 DNA reads TGTGCCAGCAGCTTCGCACAGGGGGCGAAATACGGGGAGCTGTTTTTT. This translates into CASSFAQGAKYGELFF.